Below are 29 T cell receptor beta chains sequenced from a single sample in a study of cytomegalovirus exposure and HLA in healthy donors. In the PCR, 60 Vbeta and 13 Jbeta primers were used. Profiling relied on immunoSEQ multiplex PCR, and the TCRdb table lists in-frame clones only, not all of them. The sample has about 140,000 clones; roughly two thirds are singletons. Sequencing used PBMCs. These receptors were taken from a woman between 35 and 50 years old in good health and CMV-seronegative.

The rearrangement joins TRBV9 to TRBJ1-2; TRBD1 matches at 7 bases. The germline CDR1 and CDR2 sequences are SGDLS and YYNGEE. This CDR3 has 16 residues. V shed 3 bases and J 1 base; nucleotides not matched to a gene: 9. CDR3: CASSGDRRDSNYGYTF. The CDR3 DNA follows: TGTGCCAGCAGCGGTGACCGCCGGGACAGTAACTATGGCTACACCTTC.

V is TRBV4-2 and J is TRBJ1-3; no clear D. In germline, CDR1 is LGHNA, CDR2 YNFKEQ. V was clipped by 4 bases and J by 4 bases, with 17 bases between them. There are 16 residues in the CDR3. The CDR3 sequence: CASSPSVSGGGNTIYF. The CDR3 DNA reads TGTGCCAGCAGCCCCTCCGTCTCAGGTGGCGGAAACACCATATATTTT.

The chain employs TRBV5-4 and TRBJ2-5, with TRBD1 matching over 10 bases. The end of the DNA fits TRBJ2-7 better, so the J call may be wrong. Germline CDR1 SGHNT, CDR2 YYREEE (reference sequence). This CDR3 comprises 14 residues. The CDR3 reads CASSSGQGAYEQYF. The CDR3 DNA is TGTGCCAGCAGCTCAGGACAGGGGGCCTACGAGCAGTACTTC.

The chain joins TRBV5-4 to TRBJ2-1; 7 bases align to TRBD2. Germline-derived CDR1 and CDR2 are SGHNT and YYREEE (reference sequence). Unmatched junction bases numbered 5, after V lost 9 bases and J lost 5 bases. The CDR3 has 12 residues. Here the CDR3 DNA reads TGTGCCACCACGGGAGGAGACAATGAGCAGTTCTTC. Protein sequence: CATTGGDNEQFF.

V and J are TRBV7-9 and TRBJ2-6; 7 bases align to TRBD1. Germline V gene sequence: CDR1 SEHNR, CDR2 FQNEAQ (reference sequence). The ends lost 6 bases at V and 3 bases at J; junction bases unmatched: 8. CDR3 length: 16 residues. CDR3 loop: CASSLTGNRGANVLTF. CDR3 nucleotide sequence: TGTGCCAGCAGTTTGACAGGGAACCGTGGGGCCAACGTCCTGACTTTC.

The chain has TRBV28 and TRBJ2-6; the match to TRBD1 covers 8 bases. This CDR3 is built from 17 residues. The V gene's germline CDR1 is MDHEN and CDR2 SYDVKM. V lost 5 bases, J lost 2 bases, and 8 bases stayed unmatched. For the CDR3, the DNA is TGTGCCAGCAGTCCGCGACAGGGGAAAGCTGGGGCCAACGTCCTGACTTTC. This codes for CASSPRQGKAGANVLTF.

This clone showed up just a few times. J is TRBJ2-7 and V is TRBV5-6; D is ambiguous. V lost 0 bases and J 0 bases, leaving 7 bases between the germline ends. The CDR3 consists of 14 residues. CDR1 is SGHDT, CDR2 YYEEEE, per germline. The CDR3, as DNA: TGTGCCAGCAGCTTGGGGTGGAGCTCCTACGAGCAGTACGTC. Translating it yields CASSLGWSSYEQYV.

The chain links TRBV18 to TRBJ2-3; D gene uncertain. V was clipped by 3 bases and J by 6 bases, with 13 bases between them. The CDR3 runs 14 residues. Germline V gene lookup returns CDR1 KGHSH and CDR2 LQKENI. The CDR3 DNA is TGTGCCAGCTCACCCACAGTCATTTATGATACGCAGTATTTT. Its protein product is CASSPTVIYDTQYF.

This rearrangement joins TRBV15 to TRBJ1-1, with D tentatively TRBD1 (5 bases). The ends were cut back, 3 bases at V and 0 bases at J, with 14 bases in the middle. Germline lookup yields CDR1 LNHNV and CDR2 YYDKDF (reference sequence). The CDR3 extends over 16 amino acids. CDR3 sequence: CATSRGRGVLNTEAFF. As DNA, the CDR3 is TGTGCCACCAGCAGGGGGCGGGGAGTTTTGAACACTGAAGCTTTCTTT. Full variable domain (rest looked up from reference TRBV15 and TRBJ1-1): DAMVIQNPRYQVTQFGKPVTLSCSQTLNHNVMYWYQQKSSQAPKLLFHYYDKDFNNEADTPDNFQSRRPNTSFCFLDIRSPGLGDTAMYLCATSRGRGVLNTEAFFGQGTRLTVV.

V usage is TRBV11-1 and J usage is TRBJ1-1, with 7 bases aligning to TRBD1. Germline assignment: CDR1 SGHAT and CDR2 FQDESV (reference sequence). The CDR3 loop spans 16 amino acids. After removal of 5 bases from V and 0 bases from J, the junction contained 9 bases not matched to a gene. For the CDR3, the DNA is TGTGCCAGCAGCCCGATCACCGGGACAGTGAACACTGAAGCTTTCTTT. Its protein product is CASSPITGTVNTEAFF.

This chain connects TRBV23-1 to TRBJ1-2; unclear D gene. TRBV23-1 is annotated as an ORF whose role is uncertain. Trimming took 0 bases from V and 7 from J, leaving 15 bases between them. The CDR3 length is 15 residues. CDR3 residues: CASSQSATRSGGYTF. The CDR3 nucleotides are TGCGCCAGCAGTCAATCGGCCACACGTTCGGGTGGCTACACCTTC.

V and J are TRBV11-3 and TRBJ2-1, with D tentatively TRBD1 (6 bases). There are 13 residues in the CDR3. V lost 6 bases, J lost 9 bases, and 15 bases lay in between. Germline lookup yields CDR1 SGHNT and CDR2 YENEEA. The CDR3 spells CASSSLRGSEQFF. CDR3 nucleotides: TGTGCCAGCAGTTCCCTCAGGGGCAGTGAGCAGTTCTTC.

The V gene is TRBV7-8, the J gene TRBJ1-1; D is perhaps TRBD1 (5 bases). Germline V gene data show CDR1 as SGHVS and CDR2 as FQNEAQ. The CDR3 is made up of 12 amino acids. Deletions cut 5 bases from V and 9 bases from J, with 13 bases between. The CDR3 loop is CASSPGQAKAFF. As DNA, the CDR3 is TGTGCCAGCAGCCCAGGACAAGCGAAAGCTTTCTTT.

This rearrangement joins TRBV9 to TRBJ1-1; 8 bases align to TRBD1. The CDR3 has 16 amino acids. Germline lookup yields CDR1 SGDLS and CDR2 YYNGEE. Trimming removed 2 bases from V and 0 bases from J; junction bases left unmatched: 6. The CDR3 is CASSVGTGPLNTEAFF. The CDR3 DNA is TGTGCCAGCAGCGTCGGGACAGGTCCCTTGAACACTGAAGCTTTCTTT.

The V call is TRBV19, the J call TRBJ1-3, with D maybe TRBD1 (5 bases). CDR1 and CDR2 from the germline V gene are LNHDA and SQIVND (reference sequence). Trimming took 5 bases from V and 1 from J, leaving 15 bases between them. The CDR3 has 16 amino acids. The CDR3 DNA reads TGTGCCAGTAGTGTCGACAGTAGCTTATCTGGAAACACCATATATTTT. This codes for CASSVDSSLSGNTIYF. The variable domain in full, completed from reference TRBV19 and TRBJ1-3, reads DGGITQSPKYLFRKEGQNVTLSCEQNLNHDAMYWYRQDPGQGLRLIYYSQIVNDFQKGDIAEGYSVSREKKESFPLTVTSAQKNPTAFYLCASSVDSSLSGNTIYFGEGSWLTVV.

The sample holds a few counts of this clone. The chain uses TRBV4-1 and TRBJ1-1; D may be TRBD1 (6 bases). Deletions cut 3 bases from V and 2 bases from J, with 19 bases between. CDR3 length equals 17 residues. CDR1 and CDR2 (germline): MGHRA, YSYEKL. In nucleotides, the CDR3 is TGCGCCAGCAGCCATCCGAGTGGAGACAGGATCAACACTGAAGCTTTCTTT. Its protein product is CASSHPSGDRINTEAFF.

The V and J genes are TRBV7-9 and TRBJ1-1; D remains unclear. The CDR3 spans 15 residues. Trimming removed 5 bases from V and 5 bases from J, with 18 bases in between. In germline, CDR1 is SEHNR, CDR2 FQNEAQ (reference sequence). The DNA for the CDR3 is TGTGCCAGCAGCCCCGGTAAACGCCGGGAGACTGAAGCTTTCTTT. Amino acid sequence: CASSPGKRRETEAFF.

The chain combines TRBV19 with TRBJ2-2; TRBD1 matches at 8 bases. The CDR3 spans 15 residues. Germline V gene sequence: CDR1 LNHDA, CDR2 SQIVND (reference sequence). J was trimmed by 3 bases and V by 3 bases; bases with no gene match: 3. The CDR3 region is CASSILTGDTGELFF. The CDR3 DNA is TGTGCCAGTAGTATTCTGACAGGGGACACCGGGGAGCTGTTTTTT.

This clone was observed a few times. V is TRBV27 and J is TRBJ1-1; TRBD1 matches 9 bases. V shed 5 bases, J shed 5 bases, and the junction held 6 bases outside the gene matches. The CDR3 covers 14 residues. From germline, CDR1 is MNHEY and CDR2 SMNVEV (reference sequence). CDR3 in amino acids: CASSGQGIGTEAFF. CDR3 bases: TGTGCCAGCAGTGGACAGGGGATTGGAACTGAAGCTTTCTTT.

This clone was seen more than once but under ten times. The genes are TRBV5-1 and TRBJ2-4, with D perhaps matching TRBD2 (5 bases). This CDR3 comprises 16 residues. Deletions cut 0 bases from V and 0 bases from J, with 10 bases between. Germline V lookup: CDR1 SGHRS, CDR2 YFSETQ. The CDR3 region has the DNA TGCGCCAGCAGCTTGGAAGGCGGGTTAGCCAAAAACATTCAGTACTTC. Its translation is CASSLEGGLAKNIQYF.

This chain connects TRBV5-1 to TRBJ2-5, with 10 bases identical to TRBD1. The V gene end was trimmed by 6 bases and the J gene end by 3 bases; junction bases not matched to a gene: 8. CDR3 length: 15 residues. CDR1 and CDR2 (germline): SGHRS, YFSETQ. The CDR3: CASNNGGQGKETQYF. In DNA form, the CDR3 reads TGCGCCAGCAACAATGGGGGACAGGGGAAAGAGACCCAGTACTTC.

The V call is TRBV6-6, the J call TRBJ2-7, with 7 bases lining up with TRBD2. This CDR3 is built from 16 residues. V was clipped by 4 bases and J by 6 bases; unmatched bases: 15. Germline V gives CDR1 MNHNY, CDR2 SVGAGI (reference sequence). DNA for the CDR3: TGTGCCAGCAGTTTTCTGGGGGGGAGAGGGGCGATCGAGCAGTACTTC. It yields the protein CASSFLGGRGAIEQYF.

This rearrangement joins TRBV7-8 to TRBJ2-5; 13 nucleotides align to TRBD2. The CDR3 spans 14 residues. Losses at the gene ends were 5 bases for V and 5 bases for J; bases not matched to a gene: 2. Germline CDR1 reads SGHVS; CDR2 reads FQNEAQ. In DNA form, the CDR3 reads TGTGCCAGCAGCCTGACTAGCGGGGGGGAGACCCAGTACTTC. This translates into CASSLTSGGETQYF. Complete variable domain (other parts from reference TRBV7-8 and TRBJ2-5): GAGVSQSPRYKVAKRGQDVALRCDPISGHVSLFWYQQALGQGPEFLTYFQNEAQLDKSGLPSDRFFAERPEGSVSTLKIQRTQQEDSAVYLCASSLTSGGETQYFGPGTRLLVL.

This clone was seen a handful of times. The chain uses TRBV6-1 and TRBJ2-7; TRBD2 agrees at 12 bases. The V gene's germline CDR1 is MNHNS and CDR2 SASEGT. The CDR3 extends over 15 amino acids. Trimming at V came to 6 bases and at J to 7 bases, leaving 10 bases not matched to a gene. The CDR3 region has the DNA TGTGCCAGCAGGACCCTAGCGGGGGGGCTAGGAGAGCAGTACTTC. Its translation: CASRTLAGGLGEQYF.

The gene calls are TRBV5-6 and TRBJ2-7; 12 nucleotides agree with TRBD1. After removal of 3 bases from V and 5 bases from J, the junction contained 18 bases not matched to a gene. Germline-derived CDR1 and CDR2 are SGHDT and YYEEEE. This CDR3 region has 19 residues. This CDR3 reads CASSSDLAGTGGLSNEQYV. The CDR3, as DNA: TGTGCCAGCAGCTCCGATTTGGCCGGGACAGGGGGCTTGTCGAACGAGCAGTACGTC.

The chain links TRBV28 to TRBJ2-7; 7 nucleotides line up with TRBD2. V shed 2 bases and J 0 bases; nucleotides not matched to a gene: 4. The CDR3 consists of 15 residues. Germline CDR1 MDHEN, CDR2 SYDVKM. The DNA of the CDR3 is TGTGCCAGCAGTTTAGCGGGGGATAGCTCCTACGAGCAGTACGTC. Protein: CASSLAGDSSYEQYV.

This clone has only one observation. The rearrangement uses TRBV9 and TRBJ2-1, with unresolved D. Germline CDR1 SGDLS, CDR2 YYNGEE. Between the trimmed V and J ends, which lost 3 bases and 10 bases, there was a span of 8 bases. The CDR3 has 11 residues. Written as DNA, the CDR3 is TGTGCCAGCAGCGATAGTAGAGAGCAGTTCTTC. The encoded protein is CASSDSREQFF.

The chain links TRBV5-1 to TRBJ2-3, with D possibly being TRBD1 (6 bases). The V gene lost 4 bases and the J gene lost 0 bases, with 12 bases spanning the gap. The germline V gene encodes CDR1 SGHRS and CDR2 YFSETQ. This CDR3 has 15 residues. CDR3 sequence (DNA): TGCGCCAGCAGCCCTCCGGGACAAAGCACAGATACGCAGTATTTT. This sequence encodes CASSPPGQSTDTQYF.

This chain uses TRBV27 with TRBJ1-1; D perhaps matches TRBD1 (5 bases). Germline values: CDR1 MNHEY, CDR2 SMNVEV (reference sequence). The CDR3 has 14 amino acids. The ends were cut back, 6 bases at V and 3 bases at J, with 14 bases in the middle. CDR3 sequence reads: CASSPRTGDTEAFF. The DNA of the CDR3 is TGTGCCAGCAGCCCACGAACGGGGGACACTGAAGCTTTCTTT.